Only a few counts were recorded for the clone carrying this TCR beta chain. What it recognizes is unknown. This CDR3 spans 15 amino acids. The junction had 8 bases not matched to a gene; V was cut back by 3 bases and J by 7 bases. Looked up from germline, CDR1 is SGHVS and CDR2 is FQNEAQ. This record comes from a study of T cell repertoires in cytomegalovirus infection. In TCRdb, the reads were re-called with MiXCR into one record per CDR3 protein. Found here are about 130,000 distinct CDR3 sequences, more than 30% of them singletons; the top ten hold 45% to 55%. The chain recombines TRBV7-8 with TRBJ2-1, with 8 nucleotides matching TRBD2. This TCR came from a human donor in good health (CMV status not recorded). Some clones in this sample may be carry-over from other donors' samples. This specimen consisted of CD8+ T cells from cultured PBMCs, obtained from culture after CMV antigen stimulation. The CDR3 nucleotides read TGTGCCAGCAGCTTTATGAGCGGGGGAGGAAATGAGCAGTTCTTC. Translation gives CASSFMSGGGNEQFF. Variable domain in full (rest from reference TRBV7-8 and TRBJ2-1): GAGVSQSPRYKVAKRGQDVALRCDPISGHVSLFWYQQALGQGPEFLTYFQNEAQLDKSGLPSDRFFAERPEGSVSTLKIQRTQQEDSAVYLCASSFMSGGGNEQFFGPGTRLTVL.